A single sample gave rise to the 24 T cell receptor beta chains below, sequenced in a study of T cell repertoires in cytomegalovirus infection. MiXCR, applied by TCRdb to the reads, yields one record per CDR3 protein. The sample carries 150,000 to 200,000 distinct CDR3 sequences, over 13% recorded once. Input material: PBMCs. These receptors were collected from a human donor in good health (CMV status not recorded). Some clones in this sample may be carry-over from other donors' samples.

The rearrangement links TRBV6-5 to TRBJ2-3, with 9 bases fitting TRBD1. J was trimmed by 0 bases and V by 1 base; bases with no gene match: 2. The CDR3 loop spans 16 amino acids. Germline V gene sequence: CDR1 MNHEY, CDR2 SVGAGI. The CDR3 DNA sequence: TGTGCCAGCAGTTACTGGACAGGGGTTAGCACAGATACGCAGTATTTT. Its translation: CASSYWTGVSTDTQYF.

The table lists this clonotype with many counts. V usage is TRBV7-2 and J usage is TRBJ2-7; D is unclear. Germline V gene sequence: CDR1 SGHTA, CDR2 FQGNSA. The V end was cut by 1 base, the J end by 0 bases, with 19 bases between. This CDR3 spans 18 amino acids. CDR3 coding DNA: TGTGCCAGCAGCTTAGAAGGGTGGGCCACCGGGCTCTCCTACGAGCAGTACTTC. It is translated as CASSLEGWATGLSYEQYF.

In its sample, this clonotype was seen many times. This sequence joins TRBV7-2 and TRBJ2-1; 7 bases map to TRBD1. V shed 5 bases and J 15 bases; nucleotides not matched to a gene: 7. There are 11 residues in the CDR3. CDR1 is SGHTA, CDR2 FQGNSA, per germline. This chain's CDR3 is CASSGDRVVFF. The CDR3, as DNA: TGTGCCAGCAGCGGTGACAGGGTGGTGTTCTTC.

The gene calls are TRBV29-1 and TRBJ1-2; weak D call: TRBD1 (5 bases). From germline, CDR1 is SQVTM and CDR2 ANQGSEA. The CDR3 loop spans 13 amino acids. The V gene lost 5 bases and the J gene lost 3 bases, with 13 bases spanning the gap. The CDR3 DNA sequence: TGCAGCGTTCCGAGGGGAGAGGACTATGGCTACACCTTC. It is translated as CSVPRGEDYGYTF.

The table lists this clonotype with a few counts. The CDR3 region has the DNA TGTGCCAGCAGGGACCTAGCGGGGGATTCCTACAATGAGCAGTTCTTC. This sequence encodes CASRDLAGDSYNEQFF. This chain joins TRBV6-2 or TRBV6-3 and TRBJ2-1, with 10 nucleotides matching TRBD2. V was pared by 6 bases and J by 1 base, with 6 bases of the junction left unmatched. This CDR3 has 16 amino acids. Per the germline V gene, CDR1 is MNHEY and CDR2 is SVGEGT.

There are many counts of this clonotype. CDR3 region: CASSFLAAEQYF. The CDR3 DNA follows: TGTGCCAGCAGCTTCCTGGCAGCTGAGCAGTACTTC. V is TRBV7-2 and J is TRBJ2-7; D is unresolved. V lost 3 bases, J lost 7 bases, and 10 bases lay in between. The germline gives CDR1 SGHTA, CDR2 FQGNSA. The CDR3 extends over 12 amino acids. The full variable domain, rest sourced from reference TRBV7-2 and TRBJ2-7, is GAGVSQSPSNKVTEKGKDVELRCDPISGHTALYWYRQSLGQGLEFLIYFQGNSAPDKSGLPSDRFSAERTGGSVSTLTIQRTQQEDSAVYLCASSFLAAEQYFGPGTRLTVT.

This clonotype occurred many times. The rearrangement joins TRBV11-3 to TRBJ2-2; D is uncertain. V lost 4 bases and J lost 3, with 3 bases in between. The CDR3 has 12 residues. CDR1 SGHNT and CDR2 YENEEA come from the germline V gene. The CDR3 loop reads CASSWDTGELFF. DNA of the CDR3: TGTGCCAGCAGCTGGGACACCGGGGAGCTGTTTTTT.

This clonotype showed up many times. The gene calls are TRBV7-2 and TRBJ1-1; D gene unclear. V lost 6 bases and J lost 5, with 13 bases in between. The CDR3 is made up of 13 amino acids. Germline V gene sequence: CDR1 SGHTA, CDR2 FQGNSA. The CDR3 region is CASSSIRGTEAFF. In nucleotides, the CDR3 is TGTGCCAGCAGTTCTATCCGAGGAACTGAAGCTTTCTTT.

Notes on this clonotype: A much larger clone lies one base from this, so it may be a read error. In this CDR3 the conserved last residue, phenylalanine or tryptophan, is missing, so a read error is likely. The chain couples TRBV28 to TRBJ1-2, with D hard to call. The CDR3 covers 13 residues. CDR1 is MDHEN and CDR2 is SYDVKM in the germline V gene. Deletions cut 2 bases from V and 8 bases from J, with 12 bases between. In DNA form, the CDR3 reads TGTGCCAGCAGTTTAAGTCCCGCTCAAGGCTACACCTTA. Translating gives CASSLSPAQGYTL.

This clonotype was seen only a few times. The DNA for the CDR3 is TGCGCCAGCAGTGAGACAGCGGGAGGGCCCGACGAGCAGTACTTC. This encodes CASSETAGGPDEQYF. The chain has TRBV10-2 and TRBJ2-7; TRBD2 matches 10 bases. Germline-derived CDR1 and CDR2 are WSHSY and SAAADI. The CDR3 is 15 amino acids. V lost 2 bases and J lost 5; bases outside the gene matches: 6.

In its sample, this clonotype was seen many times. The CDR3 DNA is TGTGCCAGCAGCGCCTCCAGGGGGCGGGCCGGGGAGCTGTTTTTT. Amino acid sequence: CASSASRGRAGELFF. The rearrangement uses TRBV7-2 and TRBJ2-2; 8 bases match TRBD1. Unmatched junction bases numbered 8, after V lost 5 bases and J lost 6 bases. The length of the CDR3 is 15 residues. CDR1 and CDR2 (germline): SGHTA, FQGNSA.

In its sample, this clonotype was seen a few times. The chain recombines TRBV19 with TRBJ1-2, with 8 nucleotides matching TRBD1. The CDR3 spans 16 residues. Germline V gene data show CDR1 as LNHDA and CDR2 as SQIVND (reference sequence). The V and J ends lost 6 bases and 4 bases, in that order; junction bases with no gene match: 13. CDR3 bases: TGTGCCAGTAGCCAACGGGGACAGGTGGAGGGCTATGGCTACACCTTC. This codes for CASSQRGQVEGYGYTF.

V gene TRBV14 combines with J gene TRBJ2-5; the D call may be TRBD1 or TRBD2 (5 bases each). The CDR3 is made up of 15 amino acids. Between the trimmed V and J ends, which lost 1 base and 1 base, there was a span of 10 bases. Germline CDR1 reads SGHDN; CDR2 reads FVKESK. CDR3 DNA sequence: TGTGCCAGCAGCCAAGTCGTCGGGGCCCAAGAGACCCAGTACTTC. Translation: CASSQVVGAQETQYF. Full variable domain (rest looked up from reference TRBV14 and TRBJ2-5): EAGVTQFPSHSVIEKGQTVTLRCDPISGHDNLYWYRRVMGKEIKFLLHFVKESKQDESGMPNNRFLAERTGGTYSTLKVQPAELEDSGVYFCASSQVVGAQETQYFGPGTRLLVL.

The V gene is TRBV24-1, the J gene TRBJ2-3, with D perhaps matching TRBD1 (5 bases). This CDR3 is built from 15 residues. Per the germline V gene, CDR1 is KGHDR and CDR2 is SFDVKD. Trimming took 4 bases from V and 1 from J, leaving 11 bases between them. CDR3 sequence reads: CATSEAAQGTDTQYF. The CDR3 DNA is TGTGCCACCAGTGAGGCGGCACAGGGCACAGATACGCAGTATTTT.

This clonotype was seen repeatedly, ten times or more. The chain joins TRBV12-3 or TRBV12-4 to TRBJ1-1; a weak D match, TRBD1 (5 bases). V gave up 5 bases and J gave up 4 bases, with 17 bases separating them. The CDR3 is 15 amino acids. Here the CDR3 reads CASSKQRPGSTEAFF. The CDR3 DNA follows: TGTGCCAGCAGTAAGCAACGGCCAGGGAGCACTGAAGCTTTCTTT.

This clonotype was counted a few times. The CDR3, as DNA: TGCGCCAGCAGCTTGCAAGAATCACGGGATGAGCAGTTCTTC. Its protein product is CASSLQESRDEQFF. The gene calls are TRBV5-1 and TRBJ2-1; D remains unclear. The CDR3 runs to 14 residues. Germline CDR1 SGHRS, CDR2 YFSETQ. Trimming stripped 1 base from V and 8 bases from J, with 13 bases between.

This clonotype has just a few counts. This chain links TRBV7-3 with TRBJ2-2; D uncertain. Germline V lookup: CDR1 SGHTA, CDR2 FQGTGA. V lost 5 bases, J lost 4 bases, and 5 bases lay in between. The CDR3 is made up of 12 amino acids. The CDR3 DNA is TGTGCCAGCAGCCCCTTCACCGGGGAGCTGTTTTTT. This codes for CASSPFTGELFF.

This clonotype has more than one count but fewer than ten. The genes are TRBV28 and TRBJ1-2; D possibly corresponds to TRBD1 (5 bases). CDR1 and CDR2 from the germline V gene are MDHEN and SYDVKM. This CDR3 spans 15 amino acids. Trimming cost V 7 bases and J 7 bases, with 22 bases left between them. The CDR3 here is CASTPLGGIGLGYTF. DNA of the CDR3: TGTGCCAGCACCCCATTGGGGGGTATCGGGCTTGGCTACACCTTC.

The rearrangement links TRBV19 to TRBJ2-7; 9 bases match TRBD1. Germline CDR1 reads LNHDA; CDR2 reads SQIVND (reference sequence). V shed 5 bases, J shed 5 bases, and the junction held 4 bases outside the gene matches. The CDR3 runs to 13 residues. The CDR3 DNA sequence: TGTGCCAGTAGTCGGGACAGGGTCCACGAGCAGTACTTC. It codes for CASSRDRVHEQYF.

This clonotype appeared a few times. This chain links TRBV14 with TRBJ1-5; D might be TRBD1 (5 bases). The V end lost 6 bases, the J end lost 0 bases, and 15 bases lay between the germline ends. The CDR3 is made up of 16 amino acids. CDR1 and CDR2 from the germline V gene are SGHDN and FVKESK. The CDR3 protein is CASRAKQEYSNQPQHF. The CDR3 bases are TGTGCCAGCAGGGCAAAACAGGAATATAGCAATCAGCCCCAGCATTTT.

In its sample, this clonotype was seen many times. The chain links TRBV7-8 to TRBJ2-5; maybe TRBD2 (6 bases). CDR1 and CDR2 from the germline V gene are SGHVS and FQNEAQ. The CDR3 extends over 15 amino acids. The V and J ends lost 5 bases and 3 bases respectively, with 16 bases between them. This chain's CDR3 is CASSLGGTEKETQYF. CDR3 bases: TGTGCCAGCAGCCTAGGAGGGACGGAGAAAGAGACCCAGTACTTC.

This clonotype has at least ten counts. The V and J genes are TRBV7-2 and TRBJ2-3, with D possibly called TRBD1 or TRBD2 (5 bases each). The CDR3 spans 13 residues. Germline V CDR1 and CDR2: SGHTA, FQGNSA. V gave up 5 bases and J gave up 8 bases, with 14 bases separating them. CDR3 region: CASSPGTPGTQYF. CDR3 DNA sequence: TGTGCCAGCAGCCCCGGGACGCCCGGTACGCAGTATTTT. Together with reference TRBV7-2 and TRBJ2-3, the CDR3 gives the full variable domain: GAGVSQSPSNKVTEKGKDVELRCDPISGHTALYWYRQSLGQGLEFLIYFQGNSAPDKSGLPSDRFSAERTGGSVSTLTIQRTQQEDSAVYLCASSPGTPGTQYFGPGTRLTVL.

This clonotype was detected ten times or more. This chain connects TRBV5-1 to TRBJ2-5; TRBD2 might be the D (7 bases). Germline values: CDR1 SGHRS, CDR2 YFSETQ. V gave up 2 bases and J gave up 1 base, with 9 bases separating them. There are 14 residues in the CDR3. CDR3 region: CASSFAGAQETQYF. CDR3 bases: TGCGCCAGCAGCTTTGCGGGGGCCCAAGAGACCCAGTACTTC.

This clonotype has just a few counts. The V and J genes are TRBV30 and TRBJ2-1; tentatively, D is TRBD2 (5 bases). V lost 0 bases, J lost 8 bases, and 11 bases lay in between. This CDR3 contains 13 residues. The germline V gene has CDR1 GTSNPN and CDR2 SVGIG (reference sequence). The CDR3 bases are TGTGCCTGGAGTGTGTCCCTAGCTGATGAGCAGTTCTTC. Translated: CAWSVSLADEQFF.